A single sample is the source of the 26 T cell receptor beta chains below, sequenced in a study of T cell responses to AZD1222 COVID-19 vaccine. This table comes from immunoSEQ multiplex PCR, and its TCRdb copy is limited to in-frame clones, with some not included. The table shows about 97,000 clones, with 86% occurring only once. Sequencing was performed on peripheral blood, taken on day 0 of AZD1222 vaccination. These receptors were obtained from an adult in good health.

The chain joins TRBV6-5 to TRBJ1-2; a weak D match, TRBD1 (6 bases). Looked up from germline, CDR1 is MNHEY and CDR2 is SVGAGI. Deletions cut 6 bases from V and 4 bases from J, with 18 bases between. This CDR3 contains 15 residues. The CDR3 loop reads CASSYGQLNPYGYTF. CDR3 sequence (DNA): TGTGCCAGCAGCTACGGACAGCTAAACCCCTATGGCTACACCTTC.

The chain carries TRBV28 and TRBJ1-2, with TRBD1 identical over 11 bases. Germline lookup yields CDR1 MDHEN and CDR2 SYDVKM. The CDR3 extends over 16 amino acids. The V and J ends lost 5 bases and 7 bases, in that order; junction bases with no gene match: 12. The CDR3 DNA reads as TGTGCCAGCAGTCTTGGGGCGGGACAGGGGGAGGCTGGCTACACCTTC. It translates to CASSLGAGQGEAGYTF.

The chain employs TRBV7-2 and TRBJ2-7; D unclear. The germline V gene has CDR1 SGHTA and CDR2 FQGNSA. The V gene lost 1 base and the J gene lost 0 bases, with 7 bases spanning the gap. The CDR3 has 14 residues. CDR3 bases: TGTGCCAGCAGCTTAGAGTGGAGCTCCTACGAGCAGTACTTC. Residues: CASSLEWSSYEQYF.

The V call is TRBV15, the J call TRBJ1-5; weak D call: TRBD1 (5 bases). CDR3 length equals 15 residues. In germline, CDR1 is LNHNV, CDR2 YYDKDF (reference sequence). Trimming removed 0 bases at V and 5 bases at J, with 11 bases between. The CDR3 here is CATSRDEGTDQPQHF. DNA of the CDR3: TGTGCCACCAGCAGAGATGAGGGGACGGATCAGCCCCAGCATTTT.

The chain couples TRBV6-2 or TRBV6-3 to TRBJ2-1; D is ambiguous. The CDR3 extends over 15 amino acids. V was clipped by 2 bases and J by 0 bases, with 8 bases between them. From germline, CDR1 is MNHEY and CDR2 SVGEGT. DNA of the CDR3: TGTGCCAGCAGTTACAGCCCGAGCTCCTACAATGAGCAGTTCTTC. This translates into CASSYSPSSYNEQFF.

CDR3 protein: CASSRPSLRNTEAFF. DNA of the CDR3: TGTGCCAGCAGCCGGCCGTCCCTGAGGAACACTGAAGCTTTCTTT. The chain combines TRBV5-8 with TRBJ1-1; D gene unclear. The CDR3 loop spans 15 amino acids. Germline values: CDR1 SGHTS, CDR2 YDEGEE. Trimming took 4 bases from V and 1 from J, leaving 14 bases between them.

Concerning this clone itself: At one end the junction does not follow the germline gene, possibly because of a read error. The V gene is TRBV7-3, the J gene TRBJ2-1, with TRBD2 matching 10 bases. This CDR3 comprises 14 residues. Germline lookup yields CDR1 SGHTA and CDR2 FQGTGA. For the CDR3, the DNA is TGTGCCAGCAGCATAACCGGGACTAGCGATGAGCAGTTCTTC. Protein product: CASSITGTSDEQFF.

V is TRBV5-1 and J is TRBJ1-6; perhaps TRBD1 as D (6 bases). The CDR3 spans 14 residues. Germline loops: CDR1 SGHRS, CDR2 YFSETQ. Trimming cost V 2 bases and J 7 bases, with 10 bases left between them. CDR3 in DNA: TGCGCCAGCAGCTTAGGGACAAGAAATTCACCCCTCCACTTT. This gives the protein CASSLGTRNSPLHF.

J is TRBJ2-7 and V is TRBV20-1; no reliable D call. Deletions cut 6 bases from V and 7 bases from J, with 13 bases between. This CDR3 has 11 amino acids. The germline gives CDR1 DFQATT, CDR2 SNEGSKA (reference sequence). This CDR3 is CSALRSWEQYF. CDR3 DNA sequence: TGCAGTGCCCTTAGGTCCTGGGAGCAGTACTTC.

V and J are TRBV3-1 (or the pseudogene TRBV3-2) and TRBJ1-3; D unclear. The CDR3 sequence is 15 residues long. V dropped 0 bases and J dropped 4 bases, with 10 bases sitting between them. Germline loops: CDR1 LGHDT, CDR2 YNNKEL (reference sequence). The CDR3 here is CASSQEVAGGNTIYF. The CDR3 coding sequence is TGTGCCAGCAGCCAAGAGGTGGCGGGAGGAAACACCATATATTTT.

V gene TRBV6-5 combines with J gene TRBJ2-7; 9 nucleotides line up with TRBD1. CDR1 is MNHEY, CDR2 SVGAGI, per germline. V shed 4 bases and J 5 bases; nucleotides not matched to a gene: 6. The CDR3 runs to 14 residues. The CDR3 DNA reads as TGTGCCAGCAGTTTACGGACAGGGGTCAACGAGCAGTACTTC. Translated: CASSLRTGVNEQYF.

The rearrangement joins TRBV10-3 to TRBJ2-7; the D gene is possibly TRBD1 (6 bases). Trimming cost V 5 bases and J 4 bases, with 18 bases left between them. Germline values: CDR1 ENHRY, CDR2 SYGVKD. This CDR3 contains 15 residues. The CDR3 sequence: CAISPQGRIFYEQYF. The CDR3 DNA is TGTGCCATCAGTCCACAGGGTCGGATTTTTTACGAGCAGTACTTC.

This CDR3 reads CASTPAGSSGRGEYEQYF. The CDR3 coding sequence is TGTGCCAGCACCCCCGCGGGTTCTAGCGGGAGGGGTGAATACGAGCAGTACTTC. V is TRBV28 and J is TRBJ2-7, with 12 bases fitting TRBD2. The trim removed 7 bases at V and 4 bases at J, leaving 17 bases unmatched. CDR3 length: 18 amino acids. Germline V gene sequence: CDR1 MDHEN, CDR2 SYDVKM.

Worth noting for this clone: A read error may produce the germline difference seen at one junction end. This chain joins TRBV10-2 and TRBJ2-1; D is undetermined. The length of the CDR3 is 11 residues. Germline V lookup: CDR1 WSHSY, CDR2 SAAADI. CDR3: CASSDYYEQFF. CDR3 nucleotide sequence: TGCGCCAGCAGTGACTACTATGAGCAGTTCTTC.

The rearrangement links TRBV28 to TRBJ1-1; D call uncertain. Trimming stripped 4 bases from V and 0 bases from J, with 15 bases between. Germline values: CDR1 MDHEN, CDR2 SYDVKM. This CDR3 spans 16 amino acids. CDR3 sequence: CASSSSPVRLNTEAFF. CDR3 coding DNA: TGTGCCAGCAGTTCCTCTCCGGTACGTCTGAACACTGAAGCTTTCTTT. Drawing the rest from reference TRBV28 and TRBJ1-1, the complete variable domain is DVKVTQSSRYLVKRTGEKVFLECVQDMDHENMFWYRQDPGLGLRLIYFSYDVKMKEKGDIPEGYSVSREKKERFSLILESASTNQTSMYLCASSSSPVRLNTEAFFGQGTRLTVV.

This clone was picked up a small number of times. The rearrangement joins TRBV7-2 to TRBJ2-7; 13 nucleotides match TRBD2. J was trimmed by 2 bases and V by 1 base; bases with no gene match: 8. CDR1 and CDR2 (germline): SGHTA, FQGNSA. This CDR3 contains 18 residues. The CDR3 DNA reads TGTGCCAGCAGCTTAGTTCGGGTACTAGCGGGAGGGACCTACGAGCAGTACTTC. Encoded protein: CASSLVRVLAGGTYEQYF.

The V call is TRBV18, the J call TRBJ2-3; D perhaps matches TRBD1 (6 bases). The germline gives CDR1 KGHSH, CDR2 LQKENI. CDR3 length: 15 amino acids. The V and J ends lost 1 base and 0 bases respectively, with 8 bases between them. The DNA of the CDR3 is TGTGCCAGCTCACCACGGGACATTAGCACAGATACGCAGTATTTT. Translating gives CASSPRDISTDTQYF.

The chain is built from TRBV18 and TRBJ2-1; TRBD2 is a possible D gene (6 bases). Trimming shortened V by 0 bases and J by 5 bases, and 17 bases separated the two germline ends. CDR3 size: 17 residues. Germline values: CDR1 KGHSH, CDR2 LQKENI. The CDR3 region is CASSPPNRRVEHNEQFF. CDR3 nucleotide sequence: TGTGCCAGCTCACCACCGAATCGGAGGGTTGAGCACAATGAGCAGTTCTTC.

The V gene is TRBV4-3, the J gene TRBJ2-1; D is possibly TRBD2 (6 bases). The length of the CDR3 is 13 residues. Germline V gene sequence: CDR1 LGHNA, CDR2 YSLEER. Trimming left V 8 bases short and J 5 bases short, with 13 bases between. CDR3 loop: CASSGLQDNEQFF. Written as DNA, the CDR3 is TGCGCCAGCTCCGGACTACAGGACAATGAGCAGTTCTTC.

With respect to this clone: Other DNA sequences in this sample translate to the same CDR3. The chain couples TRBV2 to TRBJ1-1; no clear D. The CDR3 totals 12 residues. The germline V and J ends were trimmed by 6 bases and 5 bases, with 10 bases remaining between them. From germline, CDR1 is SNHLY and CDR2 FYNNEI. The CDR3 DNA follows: TGTGCCAGCAGAGTGGGAGGAACTGAAGCTTTCTTT. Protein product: CASRVGGTEAFF.

The CDR3 here is CASSQDQLREQYF. CDR3 sequence (DNA): TGTGCCAGCAGCCAAGATCAGCTGCGGGAGCAGTACTTC. The genes are TRBV4-2 and TRBJ2-7; D unresolved. The germline gives CDR1 LGHNA, CDR2 YNFKEQ. Trimming stripped 0 bases from V and 7 bases from J, with 10 bases between. The CDR3 spans 13 residues.

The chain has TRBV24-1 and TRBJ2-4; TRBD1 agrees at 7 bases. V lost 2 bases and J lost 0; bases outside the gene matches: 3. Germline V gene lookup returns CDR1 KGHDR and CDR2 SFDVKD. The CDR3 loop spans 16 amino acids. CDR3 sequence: CATSDSQGLAKNIQYF. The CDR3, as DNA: TGTGCCACCAGTGATTCACAGGGGTTAGCCAAAAACATTCAGTACTTC.

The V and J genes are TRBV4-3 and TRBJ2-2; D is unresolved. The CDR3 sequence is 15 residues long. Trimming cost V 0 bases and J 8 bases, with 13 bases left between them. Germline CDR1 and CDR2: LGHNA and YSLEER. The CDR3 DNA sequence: TGCGCCAGCAGCCAAGATTTAACTCAATGGGGGGAGCTGTTTTTT. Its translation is CASSQDLTQWGELFF.

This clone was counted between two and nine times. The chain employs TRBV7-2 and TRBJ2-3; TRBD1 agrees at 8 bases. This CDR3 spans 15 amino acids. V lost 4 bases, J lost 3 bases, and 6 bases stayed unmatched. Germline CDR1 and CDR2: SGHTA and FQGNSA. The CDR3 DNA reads TGTGCCAGCAGCTCTGGACAGGGCTGGACAGATACGCAGTATTTT. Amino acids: CASSSGQGWTDTQYF.

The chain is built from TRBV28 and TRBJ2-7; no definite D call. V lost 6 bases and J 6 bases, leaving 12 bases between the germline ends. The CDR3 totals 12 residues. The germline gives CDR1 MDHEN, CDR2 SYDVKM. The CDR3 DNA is TGTGCCAGCAGCCCGGGCGGCCTCGAGCAGTACTTC. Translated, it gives CASSPGGLEQYF.

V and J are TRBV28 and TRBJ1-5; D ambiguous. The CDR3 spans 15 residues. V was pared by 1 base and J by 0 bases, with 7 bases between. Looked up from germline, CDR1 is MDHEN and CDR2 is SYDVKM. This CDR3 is CASSLSADSNQPQHF. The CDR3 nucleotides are TGTGCCAGCAGTTTATCGGCGGATAGCAATCAGCCCCAGCATTTT.